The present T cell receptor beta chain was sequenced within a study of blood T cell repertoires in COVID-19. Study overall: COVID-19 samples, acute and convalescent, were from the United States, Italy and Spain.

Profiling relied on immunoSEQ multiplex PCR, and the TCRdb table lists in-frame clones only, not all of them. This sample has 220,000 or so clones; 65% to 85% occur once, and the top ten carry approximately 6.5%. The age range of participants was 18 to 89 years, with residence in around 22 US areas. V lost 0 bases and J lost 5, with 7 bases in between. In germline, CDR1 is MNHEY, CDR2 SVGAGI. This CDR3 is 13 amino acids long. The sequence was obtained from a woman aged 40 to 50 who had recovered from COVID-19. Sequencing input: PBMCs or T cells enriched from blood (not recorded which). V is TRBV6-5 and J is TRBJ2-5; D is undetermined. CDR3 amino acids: CASSYSSEETQYF. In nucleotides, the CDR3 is TGTGCCAGCAGTTACTCCTCCGAGGAGACCCAGTACTTC.